This TCR beta chain is from a study of cytomegalovirus exposure and HLA in healthy donors. General study findings and limits: Being productive about 90% or about 30% of the time was typical of most TCR beta V segments in an earlier analysis.

These donors, healthy bone marrow donors, were studied. On this clone: What it recognizes is unknown.

Germline loops: CDR1 SEHNR, CDR2 FQNEAQ (reference sequence). V dropped 4 bases and J dropped 3 bases, with 13 bases sitting between them. CDR3 length: 14 residues. 13 Jbeta primers and 60 Vbeta primers were used for the PCR. In the source study's methods: In a later analysis, the count reached 80 million or so unique TCR beta chains, with approximately 10 million shared. Sequencing was performed with immunoSEQ multiplex PCR; in TCRdb, only in-frame clones are kept and a portion is missing. V and J calls and clone size come straight from that table; D and trimming were deduced from the DNA. This sample has some 160,000 clones, with over 60% found just once.

This receptor was identified in a woman aged 40-49 years in good health and CMV-seronegative. The genes are TRBV7-9 and TRBJ2-7, with D perhaps TRBD1 (5 bases). Sequencing was performed on PBMCs. The CDR3, as DNA: TGTGCCAGCAGCTCGCAGAAGGACAACTACGAGCAGTACTTC. It specifies CASSSQKDNYEQYF. The complete variable domain, with remaining parts taken from reference TRBV7-9 and TRBJ2-7, reads DTGVSQNPRHKITKRGQNVTFRCDPISEHNRLYWYRQTLGQGPEFLTYFQNEAQLEKSRLLSDRFSAERPKGSFSTLEIQRTEQGDSAMYLCASSSQKDNYEQYFGPGTRLTVT.